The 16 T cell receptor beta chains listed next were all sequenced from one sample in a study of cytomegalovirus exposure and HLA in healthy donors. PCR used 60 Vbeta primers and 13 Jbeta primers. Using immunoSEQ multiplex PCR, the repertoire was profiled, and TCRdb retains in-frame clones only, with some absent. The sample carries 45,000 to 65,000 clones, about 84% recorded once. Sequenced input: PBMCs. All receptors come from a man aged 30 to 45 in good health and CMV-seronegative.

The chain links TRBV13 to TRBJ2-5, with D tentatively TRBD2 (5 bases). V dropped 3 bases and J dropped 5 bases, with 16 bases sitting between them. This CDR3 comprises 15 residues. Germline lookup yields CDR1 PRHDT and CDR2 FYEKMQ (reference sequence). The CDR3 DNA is TGTGCCAGCAGCTTCTCGGGCCAACCGGGGGAGACCCAGTACTTC. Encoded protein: CASSFSGQPGETQYF.

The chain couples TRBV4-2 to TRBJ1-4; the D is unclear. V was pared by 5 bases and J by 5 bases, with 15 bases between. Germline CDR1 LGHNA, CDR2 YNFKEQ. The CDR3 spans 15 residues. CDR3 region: CASSDGRGPNEKLFF. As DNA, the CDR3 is TGTGCCAGCAGCGATGGGAGAGGGCCAAATGAAAAACTGTTTTTT.

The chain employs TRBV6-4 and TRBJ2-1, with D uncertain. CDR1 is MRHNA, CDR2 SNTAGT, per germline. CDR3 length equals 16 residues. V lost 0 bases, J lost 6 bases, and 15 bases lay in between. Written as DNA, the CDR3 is TGTGCCAGCAGTGACTCGCCGGGTTCGGCGAGCAATGAGCAGTTCTTC. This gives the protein CASSDSPGSASNEQFF.

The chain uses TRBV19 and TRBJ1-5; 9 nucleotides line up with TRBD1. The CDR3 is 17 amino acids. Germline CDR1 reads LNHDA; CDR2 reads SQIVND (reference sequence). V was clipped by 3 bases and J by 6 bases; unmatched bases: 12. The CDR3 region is CASSITGQGQSGQPQHF. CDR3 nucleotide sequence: TGTGCCAGTAGTATTACGGGACAGGGTCAGAGCGGTCAGCCCCAGCATTTT.

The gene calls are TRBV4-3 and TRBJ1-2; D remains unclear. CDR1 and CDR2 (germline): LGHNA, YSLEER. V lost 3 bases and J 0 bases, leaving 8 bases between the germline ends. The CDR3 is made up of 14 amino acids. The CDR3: CASSHSVTNYGYTF. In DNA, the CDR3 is TGCGCCAGCAGCCATTCGGTCACTAACTATGGCTACACCTTC.

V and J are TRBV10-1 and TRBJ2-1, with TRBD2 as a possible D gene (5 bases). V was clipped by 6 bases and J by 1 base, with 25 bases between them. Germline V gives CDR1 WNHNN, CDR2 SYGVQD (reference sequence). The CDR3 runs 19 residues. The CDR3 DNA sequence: TGCGCCAGCAGCGACTCTGGACTGAGGCCCTCTAGGTCCTACAATGAGCAGTTCTTC. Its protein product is CASSDSGLRPSRSYNEQFF.

CDR3 DNA sequence: TGCGCCAGCAGTGAGTACGACTGGACAGGGAGATTCATCGACACTGAAGCTTTCTTT. As protein: CASSEYDWTGRFIDTEAFF. The V and J genes are TRBV10-2 and TRBJ1-1; 8 nucleotides agree with TRBD1. This CDR3 spans 19 amino acids. Germline lookup yields CDR1 WSHSY and CDR2 SAAADI. V lost 1 base to trimming and J lost 3 bases; unmatched junction nucleotides: 16.

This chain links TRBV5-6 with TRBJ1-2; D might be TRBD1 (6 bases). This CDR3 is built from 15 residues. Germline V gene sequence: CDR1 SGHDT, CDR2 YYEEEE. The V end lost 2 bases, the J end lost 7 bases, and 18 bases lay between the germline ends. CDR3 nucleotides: TGTGCCAGCAGCTTAACCGGGACCCCCAGGGGTGGCTACACCTTC. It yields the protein CASSLTGTPRGGYTF.

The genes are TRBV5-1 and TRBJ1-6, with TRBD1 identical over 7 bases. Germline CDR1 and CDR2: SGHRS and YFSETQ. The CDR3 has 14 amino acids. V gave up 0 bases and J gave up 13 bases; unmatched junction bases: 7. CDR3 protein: CASSLGQGLEPLHF. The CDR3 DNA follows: TGCGCCAGCAGCTTGGGACAGGGTTTAGAGCCCCTCCACTTT.

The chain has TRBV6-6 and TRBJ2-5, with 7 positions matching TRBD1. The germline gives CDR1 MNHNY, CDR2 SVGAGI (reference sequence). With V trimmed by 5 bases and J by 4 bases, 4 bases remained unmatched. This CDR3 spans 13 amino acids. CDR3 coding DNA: TGTGCCAGCAGTAACAGGGGCCGAGAGACCCAGTACTTC. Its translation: CASSNRGRETQYF.

The chain's CDR3 is CASSLLRSGGNEQFF. The DNA of the CDR3 is TGCGCCAGCAGCCTCCTCCGGAGCGGGGGGAATGAGCAGTTCTTC. V and J are TRBV4-3 and TRBJ2-1; 9 nucleotides align to TRBD2. The CDR3 runs to 15 residues. Per germline, CDR1 LGHNA and CDR2 YSLEER. Trimming cost V 4 bases and J 7 bases; bases outside gene matches: 8.

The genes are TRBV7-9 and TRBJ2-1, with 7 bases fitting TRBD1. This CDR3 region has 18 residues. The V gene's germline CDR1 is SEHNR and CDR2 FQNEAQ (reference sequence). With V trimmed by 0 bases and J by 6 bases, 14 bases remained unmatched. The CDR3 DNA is TGTGCCAGCAGCTTAGCGCTTTCCCAGGGGGTGTCGTCCAATGAGCAGTTCTTC. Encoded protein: CASSLALSQGVSSNEQFF. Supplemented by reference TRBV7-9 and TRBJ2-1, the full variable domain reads DTGVSQNPRHKITKRGQNVTFRCDPISEHNRLYWYRQTLGQGPEFLTYFQNEAQLEKSRLLSDRFSAERPKGSFSTLEIQRTEQGDSAMYLCASSLALSQGVSSNEQFFGPGTRLTVL.

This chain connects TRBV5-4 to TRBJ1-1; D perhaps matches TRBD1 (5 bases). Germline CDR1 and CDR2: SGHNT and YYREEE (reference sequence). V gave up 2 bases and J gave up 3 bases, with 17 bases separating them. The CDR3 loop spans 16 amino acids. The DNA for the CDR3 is TGTGCCAGCAGCTTAGGAGTCCCCGGACAACACACTGAAGCTTTCTTT. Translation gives CASSLGVPGQHTEAFF.

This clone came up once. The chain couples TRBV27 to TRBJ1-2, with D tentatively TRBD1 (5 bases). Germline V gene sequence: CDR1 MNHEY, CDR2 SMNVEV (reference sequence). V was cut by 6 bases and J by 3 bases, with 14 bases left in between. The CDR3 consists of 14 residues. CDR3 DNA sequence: TGTGCCAGCAGACAATCTCAGGGTGACTATGGCTACACCTTC. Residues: CASRQSQGDYGYTF.

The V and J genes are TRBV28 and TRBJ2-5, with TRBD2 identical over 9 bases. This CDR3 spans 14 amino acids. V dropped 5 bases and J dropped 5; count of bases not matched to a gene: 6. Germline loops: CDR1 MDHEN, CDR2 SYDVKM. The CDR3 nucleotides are TGTGCCAGCAGTCCCGGACTAGCGAGGGAGACCCAGTACTTC. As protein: CASSPGLARETQYF.

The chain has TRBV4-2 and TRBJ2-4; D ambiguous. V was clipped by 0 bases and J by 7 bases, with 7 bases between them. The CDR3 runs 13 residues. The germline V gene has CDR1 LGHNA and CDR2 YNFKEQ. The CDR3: CASSQDPVNIQYF. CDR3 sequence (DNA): TGTGCCAGCAGCCAAGACCCGGTTAACATTCAGTACTTC.